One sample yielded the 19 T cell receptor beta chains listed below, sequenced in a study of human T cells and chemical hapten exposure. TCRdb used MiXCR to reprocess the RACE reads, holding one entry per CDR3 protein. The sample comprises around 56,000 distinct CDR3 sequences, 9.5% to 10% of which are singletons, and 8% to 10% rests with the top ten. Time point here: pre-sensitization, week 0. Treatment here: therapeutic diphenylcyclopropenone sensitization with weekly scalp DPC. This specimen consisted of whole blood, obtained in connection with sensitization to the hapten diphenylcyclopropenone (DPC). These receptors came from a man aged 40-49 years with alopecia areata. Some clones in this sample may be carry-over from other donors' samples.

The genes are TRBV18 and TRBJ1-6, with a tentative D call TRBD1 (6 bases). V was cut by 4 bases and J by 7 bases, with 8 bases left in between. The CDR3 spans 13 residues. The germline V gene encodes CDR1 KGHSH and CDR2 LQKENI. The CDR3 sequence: CASSRTENSPLHF. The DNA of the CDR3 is TGTGCCAGCTCACGGACAGAGAATTCACCCCTCCACTTT.

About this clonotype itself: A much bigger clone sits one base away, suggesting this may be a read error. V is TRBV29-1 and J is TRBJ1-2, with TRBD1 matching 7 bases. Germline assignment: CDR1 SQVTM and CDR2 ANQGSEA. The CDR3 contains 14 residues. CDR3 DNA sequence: TGCAGCGTTGGGAGACAGGGAAATAACTGTGGCTACACCTTC. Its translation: CSVGRQGNNCGYTF.

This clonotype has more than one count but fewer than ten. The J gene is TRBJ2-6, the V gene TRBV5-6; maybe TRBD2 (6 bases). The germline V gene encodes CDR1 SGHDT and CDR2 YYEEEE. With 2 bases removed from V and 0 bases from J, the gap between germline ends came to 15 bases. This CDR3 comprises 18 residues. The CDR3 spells CASSLSSAQLSGANVLTF. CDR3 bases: TGTGCCAGCAGCTTATCTAGCGCGCAGCTCTCTGGGGCCAACGTCCTGACTTTC.

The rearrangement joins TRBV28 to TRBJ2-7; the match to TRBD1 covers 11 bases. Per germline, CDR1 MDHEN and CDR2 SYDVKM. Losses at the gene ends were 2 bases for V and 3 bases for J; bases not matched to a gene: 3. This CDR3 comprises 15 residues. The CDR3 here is CASSLLGTGGYEQYF. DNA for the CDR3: TGTGCCAGCAGTTTACTCGGGACAGGGGGCTACGAGCAGTACTTC.

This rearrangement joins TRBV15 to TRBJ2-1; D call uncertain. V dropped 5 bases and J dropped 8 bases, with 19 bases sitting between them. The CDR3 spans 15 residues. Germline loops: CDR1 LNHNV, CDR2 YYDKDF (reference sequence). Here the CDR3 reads CATSPERALSDEQFF. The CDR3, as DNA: TGTGCCACCAGCCCCGAACGGGCGCTATCGGATGAGCAGTTCTTC.

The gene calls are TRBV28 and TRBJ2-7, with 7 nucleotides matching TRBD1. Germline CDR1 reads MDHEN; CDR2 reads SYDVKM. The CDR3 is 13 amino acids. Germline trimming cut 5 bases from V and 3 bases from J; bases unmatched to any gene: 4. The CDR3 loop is CASSRGDSYEQYF. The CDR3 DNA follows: TGTGCCAGCAGTAGAGGGGACAGCTACGAGCAGTACTTC.

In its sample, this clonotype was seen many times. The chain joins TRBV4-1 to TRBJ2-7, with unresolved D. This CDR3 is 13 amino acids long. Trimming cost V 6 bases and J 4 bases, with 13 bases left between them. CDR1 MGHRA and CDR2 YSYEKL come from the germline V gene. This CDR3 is CASSLVKGYEQYF. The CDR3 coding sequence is TGCGCCAGCAGTCTGGTAAAGGGATACGAGCAGTACTTC.

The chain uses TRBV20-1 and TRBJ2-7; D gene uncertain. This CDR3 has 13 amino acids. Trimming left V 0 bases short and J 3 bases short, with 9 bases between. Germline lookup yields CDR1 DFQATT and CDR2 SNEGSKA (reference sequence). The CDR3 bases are TGCAGTGCTAGAGACCTGGCGGACTACGAGCAGTACTTC. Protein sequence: CSARDLADYEQYF.

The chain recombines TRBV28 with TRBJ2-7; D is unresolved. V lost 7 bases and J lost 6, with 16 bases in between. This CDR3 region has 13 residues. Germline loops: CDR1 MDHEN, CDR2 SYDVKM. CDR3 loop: CASNPTLRTEQYF. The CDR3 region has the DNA TGTGCCAGCAATCCAACCCTAAGAACCGAGCAGTACTTC. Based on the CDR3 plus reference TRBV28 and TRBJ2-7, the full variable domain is DVKVTQSSRYLVKRTGEKVFLECVQDMDHENMFWYRQDPGLGLRLIYFSYDVKMKEKGDIPEGYSVSREKKERFSLILESASTNQTSMYLCASNPTLRTEQYFGPGTRLTVT.

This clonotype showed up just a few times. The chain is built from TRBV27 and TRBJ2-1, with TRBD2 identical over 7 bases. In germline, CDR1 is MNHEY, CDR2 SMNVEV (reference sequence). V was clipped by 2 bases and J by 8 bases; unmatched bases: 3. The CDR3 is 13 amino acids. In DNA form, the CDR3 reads TGTGCCAGCAGTTTAGCGGGAGCCTATGAGCAGTTCTTC. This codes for CASSLAGAYEQFF.

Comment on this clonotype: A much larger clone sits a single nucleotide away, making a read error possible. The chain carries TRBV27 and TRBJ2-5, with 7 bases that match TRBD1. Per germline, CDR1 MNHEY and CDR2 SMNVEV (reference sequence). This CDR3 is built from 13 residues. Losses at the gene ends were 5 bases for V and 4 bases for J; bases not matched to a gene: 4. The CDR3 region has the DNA TGTGCCAGCAGTCCGACAGGGCGAGAGACCCAGTACTTC. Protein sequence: CASSPTGRETQYF.

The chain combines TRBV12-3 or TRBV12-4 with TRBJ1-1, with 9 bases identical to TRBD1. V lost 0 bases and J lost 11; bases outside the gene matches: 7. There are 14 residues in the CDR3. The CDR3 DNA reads TGTGCCAGCAGTTTAGCGCCTTTAGGGACAGGGGCTTTCTTT. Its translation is CASSLAPLGTGAFF.

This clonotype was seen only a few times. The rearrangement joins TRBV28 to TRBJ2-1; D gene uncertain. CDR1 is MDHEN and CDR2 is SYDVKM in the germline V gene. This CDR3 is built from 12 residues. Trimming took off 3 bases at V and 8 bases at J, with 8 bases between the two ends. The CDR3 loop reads CASSFQEYEQFF. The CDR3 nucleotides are TGTGCCAGCAGTTTCCAGGAGTATGAGCAGTTCTTC.

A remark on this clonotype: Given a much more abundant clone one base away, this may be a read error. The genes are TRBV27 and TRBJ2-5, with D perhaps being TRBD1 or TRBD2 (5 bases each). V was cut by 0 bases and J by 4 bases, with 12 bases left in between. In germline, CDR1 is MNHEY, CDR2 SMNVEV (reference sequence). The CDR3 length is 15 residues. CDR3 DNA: TGTGCCAGCAGTTTATCCGGGATAGGGGTAGAGACCCAGTACTTC. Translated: CASSLSGIGVETQYF.

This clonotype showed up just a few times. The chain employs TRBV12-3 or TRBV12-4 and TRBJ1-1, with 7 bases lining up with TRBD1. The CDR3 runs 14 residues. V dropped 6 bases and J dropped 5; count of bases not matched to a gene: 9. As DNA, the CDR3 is TGTGCCAGCAGGTCGACAGGGCGCAGTACTGAAGCTTTCTTT. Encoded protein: CASRSTGRSTEAFF.

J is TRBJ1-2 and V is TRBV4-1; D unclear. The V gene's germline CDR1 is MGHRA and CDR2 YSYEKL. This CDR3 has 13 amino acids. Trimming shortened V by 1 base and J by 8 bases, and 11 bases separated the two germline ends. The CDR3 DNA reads TGCGCCAGCAGCCAAGGGCGGAGCGGGGGCTACACCTTC. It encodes CASSQGRSGGYTF.

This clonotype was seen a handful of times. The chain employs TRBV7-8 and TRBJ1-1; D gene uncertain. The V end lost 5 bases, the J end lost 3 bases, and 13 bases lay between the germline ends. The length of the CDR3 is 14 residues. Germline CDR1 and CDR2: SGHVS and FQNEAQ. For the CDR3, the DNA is TGTGCCAGCAGCCCCAGAATGATTTACACTGAAGCTTTCTTT. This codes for CASSPRMIYTEAFF.

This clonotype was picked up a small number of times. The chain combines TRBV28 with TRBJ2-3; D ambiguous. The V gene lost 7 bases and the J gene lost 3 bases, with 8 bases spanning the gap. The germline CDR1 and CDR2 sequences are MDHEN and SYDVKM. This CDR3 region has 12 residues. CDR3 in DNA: TGTGCCAGCACCTCGAGGACAGATACGCAGTATTTT. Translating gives CASTSRTDTQYF.

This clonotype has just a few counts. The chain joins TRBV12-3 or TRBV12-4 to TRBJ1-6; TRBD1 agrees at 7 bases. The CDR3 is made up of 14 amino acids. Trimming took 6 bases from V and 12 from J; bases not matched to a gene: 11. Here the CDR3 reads CASRTGGGSGPLHF. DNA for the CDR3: TGTGCCAGCAGAACGGGAGGGGGCTCGGGACCCCTCCACTTT.